This is a list of T cell receptor beta chains from one sample in a study of cytomegalovirus exposure and HLA in healthy donors. TCRdb's table, derived via immunoSEQ multiplex PCR, lists solely in-frame clones and lacks some. The repertoire includes 160,000 or so clones, approximately 79% of them detected once, and 0.69% sits in the top ten. The specimen was PBMCs. The receptors were gathered from a woman between 35 and 50 years old in good health and CMV-seronegative. CDR3s include the opening cysteine and the closing phenylalanine or tryptophan. The D gene is left open where the match is weak. The listing skips clone size in some rows; elsewhere it reads once, few, many or a size class.

J: TRBJ1-4
size: -
D: TRBD1
V: TRBV7-9
length: 17
DNA: TGTGCCAGCAGCTCTGAGGGGACAGCCCTAAAAAATGAAAAACTGTTTTTT
CDR3: CASSSEGTALKNEKLFF

J: TRBJ2-7
size: -
D: TRBD1
V: TRBV13
length: 17
DNA: TGTGCCAGCAGCTCCGACAGGGCAGGGGGAGAGATCTACGAGCAGTACTTC
CDR3: CASSSDRAGGEIYEQYF

J: TRBJ1-1
size: -
D: -
V: TRBV6-5
length: 16
DNA: TGTGCCAGCAGTTTGGCCCAGCGGTTCTCGGGCACTGAAGCTTTCTTT
CDR3: CASSLAQRFSGTEAFF

J: TRBJ2-1
size: -
D: -
V: TRBV7-9
length: 17
DNA: TGTGCCAGCAGCTTAGTCGCAGGGTTCCAACAAGACAATGAGCAGTTCTTC
CDR3: CASSLVAGFQQDNEQFF

J: TRBJ1-1
size: -
D: TRBD1
V: TRBV5-4
length: 15
DNA: TGTGCCAGCAGCCCCGGGACAGGGGGGGTCACTGAAGCTTTCTTT
CDR3: CASSPGTGGVTEAFF

J: TRBJ2-4
size: -
D: TRBD1
V: TRBV15
length: 14
DNA: TGTGCCACCAGCAGCGCCGACAGGGCGGGCATTCAGTACTTC
CDR3: CATSSADRAGIQYF

J: TRBJ1-2
size: -
D: TRBD1
V: TRBV27
length: 13
DNA: TGTGCCAGCAGTTCCAGGGGGACCTATGGCTACACCTTC
CDR3: CASSSRGTYGYTF

J: TRBJ2-3
size: -
D: TRBD2
V: TRBV2
length: 18
DNA: TGTGCCAGCAGCATGACTAGCGGGAGGGGAGTTGGCACAGATACGCAGTATTTT
CDR3: CASSMTSGRGVGTDTQYF

J: TRBJ2-3
size: -
D: TRBD1
V: TRBV5-6
length: 19
DNA: TGTGCCAGCAGTCCAGACAGGGGAAGTGGCGTGGAGCCCACAGATACGCAGTATTTT
CDR3: CASSPDRGSGVEPTDTQYF

J: TRBJ2-7
size: -
D: -
V: TRBV21-1
length: 16
DNA: TGTGCCAGCAGCAGGGGACAGCTAATTCACTCCTACGAGCAGTACTTC
CDR3: CASSRGQLIHSYEQYF

J: TRBJ1-5
size: -
D: TRBD1
V: TRBV5-5
length: 14
DNA: TGTGCCAGCAGCCGGACAGGGGGGTATCAGCCCCAGCATTTT
CDR3: CASSRTGGYQPQHF

J: TRBJ2-7
size: -
D: -
V: TRBV5-1
length: 15
DNA: TGCGCCAGCAGCTTGGCCGGGACTCGAGCCTACGAGCAGTACTTC
CDR3: CASSLAGTRAYEQYF

J: TRBJ2-7
size: -
D: TRBD2
V: TRBV28
length: 16
DNA: TGTGCCAGCAGCCCCGGGCGGGGGTCCGGGAGCAACGAGCAGTACTTC
CDR3: CASSPGRGSGSNEQYF

J: TRBJ1-5
size: few
D: -
V: TRBV5-4
length: 14
DNA: TGTGCCAGCAGCTTGGAGGGGAGCAATCAGCCCCAGCATTTT
CDR3: CASSLEGSNQPQHF

J: TRBJ2-1
size: -
D: TRBD1
V: TRBV18
length: 15
DNA: TGTGCCAGCTCACCCGGGACAGGAGCCTACAATGAGCAGTTCTTC
CDR3: CASSPGTGAYNEQFF

J: TRBJ1-2
size: -
D: -
V: TRBV19
length: 12
DNA: TGTGCCAGTAGCATTTCAGGGTGTGGCTACACCTTC
CDR3: CASSISGCGYTF

J: TRBJ2-2
size: -
D: -
V: TRBV2
length: 14
DNA: TGTGCCAGCAGGCGGGACGGGACTACCGGGGAGCTGTTTTTT
CDR3: CASRRDGTTGELFF

J: TRBJ1-5
size: -
D: TRBD1
V: TRBV2
length: 15
DNA: TGTGCCAGCAAACCCGCGACAGGGCAAGGCCAGCCCCAGCATTTT
CDR3: CASKPATGQGQPQHF

J: TRBJ2-3
size: once
D: TRBD2
V: TRBV5-8
length: 16
DNA: TGTGCCAGCAGCTTGGGAGCGGGGGAAGTAGCAGATACGCAGTATTTT
CDR3: CASSLGAGEVADTQYF

J: TRBJ2-7
size: -
D: TRBD2
V: TRBV5-6
length: 16
DNA: TGTGCCAGCAGGCTAGCGGGAGTATTCAATCCCTACGAGCAGTGCTTC
CDR3: CASRLAGVFNPYEQCF

J: TRBJ2-1
size: -
D: TRBD2
V: TRBV7-2
length: 14
DNA: TGTGCCAGCAGCTTGGCTCTAGCGGGGGGTTGGCAGTTCTTC
CDR3: CASSLALAGGWQFF

J: TRBJ1-5
size: -
D: TRBD1
V: TRBV2
length: 15
DNA: TGTGCCAGCAGTCGGACAGGGGGAACAAATCAGCCCCAGCATTTT
CDR3: CASSRTGGTNQPQHF

J: TRBJ2-5
size: -
D: -
V: TRBV5-4
length: 14
DNA: TGTGCCAGCAGCTCGCGGGGACCTGAAGAGACCCAGTACTTC
CDR3: CASSSRGPEETQYF

J: TRBJ2-1
size: -
D: -
V: TRBV2
length: 15
DNA: TGTGCCAGCAGGGGGAGAGCGGGCCTATTCCGTGAGCAGTTCTTC
CDR3: CASRGRAGLFREQFF

J: TRBJ2-1
size: -
D: -
V: TRBV7-9
length: 17
DNA: TGTGCCAGCAGCTTAGCGCCCGGGAGTGCCTCCTACAATGAGCAGTTCTTC
CDR3: CASSLAPGSASYNEQFF

J: TRBJ1-2
size: -
D: TRBD1
V: TRBV28
length: 17
DNA: TGTGCCAGCAGTTTAGGTGGGACAGGGCCCACCTACTATGGCTACACCTTC
CDR3: CASSLGGTGPTYYGYTF

J: TRBJ2-1
size: -
D: TRBD1
V: TRBV18
length: 16
DNA: TGTGCCAGCTCCCCCGGGACAGGGGGCGAATACAATGAGCAGTTCTTC
CDR3: CASSPGTGGEYNEQFF

J: TRBJ1-2
size: -
D: -
V: TRBV14
length: 15
DNA: TGTGCCAGCAGCCAAGATCGAACAGGTCGATATGGCTACACCTTC
CDR3: CASSQDRTGRYGYTF

J: TRBJ2-7
size: -
D: TRBD1
V: TRBV29-1
length: 14
DNA: TGCAGCGTTGGAACCATAAGGACAGGGAGCGAGCAGTACTTC
CDR3: CSVGTIRTGSEQYF

J: TRBJ2-2
size: once
D: -
V: TRBV11-3
length: 17
DNA: TGTGCCAGCAGCTTATCTTCATCCTCGCGGTACACCGGGGAGCTGTTTTTT
CDR3: CASSLSSSSRYTGELFF

J: TRBJ1-1
size: -
D: TRBD1
V: TRBV9
length: 15
DNA: TGTGCCAGCAGCGTTGGACAGGGGACGAACGCTGAAGCTTTCTTT
CDR3: CASSVGQGTNAEAFF

J: TRBJ2-1
size: -
D: TRBD1
V: TRBV28
length: 16
DNA: TGTGCCAGCAGTTTAGTGACAGGGGCAAATTCCAATGAGCAGTTCTTC
CDR3: CASSLVTGANSNEQFF

J: TRBJ1-2
size: -
D: TRBD1
V: TRBV13
length: 16
DNA: TGTGCCAGCAGCTTAGTCCGGGACAGGAACTATTATGGCTACACCTTC
CDR3: CASSLVRDRNYYGYTF